Shown below are 18 T cell receptor beta chains from a single sample sequenced in a study of shared clonotypes between healthy human individuals. This table comes from immunoSEQ multiplex PCR, and its TCRdb copy is limited to in-frame clones, with some not included. The table records approximately 2,300,000 clones, 85% to 95% of them present only once. The sample consisted of naive CD4+ T cells from PBMCs. Noted subset: CD45RA+ positively selected. The receptors come from a man aged 18 to 30 in good health. Some clones in this sample may be carry-over from other donors' samples.

Concerning this clone: Other DNA sequences in this sample translate to the same CDR3. This chain joins TRBV5-4 and TRBJ2-5; TRBD1 agrees at 7 bases. The J segment lost 1 base and the V segment lost 3 bases, leaving 3 bases of the junction unmatched. The CDR3 sequence is 14 residues long. Germline CDR1 is SGHNT and CDR2 is YYREEE (reference sequence). For the CDR3, the DNA is TGTGCCAGCAGCTCTGGACAGGCCCAAGAGACCCAGTACTTC. This translates into CASSSGQAQETQYF. Full variable domain (rest looked up from reference TRBV5-4 and TRBJ2-5): ETGVTQSPTHLIKTRGQQVTLRCSSQSGHNTVSWYQQALGQGPQFIFQYYREEENGRGNFPPRFSGLQFPNYSSELNVNALELDDSALYLCASSSGQAQETQYFGPGTRLLVL.

The V and J genes are TRBV10-3 and TRBJ2-1, with 13 nucleotides matching TRBD2. Germline CDR1 is ENHRY and CDR2 is SYGVKD. With 6 bases clipped from V and 6 bases from J, the junction kept 5 bases outside the gene matches. CDR3 size: 15 residues. As DNA, the CDR3 is TGTGCCATCAGGCCACTAGCGGGAGGGCCCAATGAGCAGTTCTTC. As protein: CAIRPLAGGPNEQFF.

The genes are TRBV7-3 and TRBJ2-3, with a weak D call TRBD2 (5 bases). CDR1 is SGHTA, CDR2 FQGTGA, per germline. Trimming took 2 bases from V and 8 from J, leaving 8 bases between them. The CDR3 sequence is 12 residues long. The CDR3 spells CASSLLAGTQYF. DNA for the CDR3: TGTGCCAGCAGCTTATTGGCGGGTACGCAGTATTTT.

The chain recombines TRBV5-1 with TRBJ2-3; TRBD2 aligns across 13 bases. This CDR3 has 17 residues. Germline assignment: CDR1 SGHRS and CDR2 YFSETQ. The V gene end was trimmed by 0 bases and the J gene end by 5 bases; junction bases not matched to a gene: 6. The CDR3 sequence: CASSLGLAGGAQDTQYF. The CDR3 bases are TGCGCCAGCAGCTTGGGACTAGCGGGGGGTGCCCAAGATACGCAGTATTTT. Full variable domain (remainder filled in from reference TRBV5-1 and TRBJ2-3): KAGVTQTPRYLIKTRGQQVTLSCSPISGHRSVSWYQQTPGQGLQFLFEYFSETQRNKGNFPGRFSGRQFSNSRSEMNVSTLELGDSALYLCASSLGLAGGAQDTQYFGPGTRLTVL.

The chain employs TRBV28 and TRBJ2-7; TRBD1 matches at 9 bases. CDR1 and CDR2 (germline): MDHEN, SYDVKM. CDR3 length equals 15 residues. V lost 7 bases to trimming and J lost 3 bases; unmatched junction nucleotides: 10. CDR3 coding DNA: TGTGCCAGCAAGCCCAAGCCGGGACAGGGCTACGAGCAGTACTTC. Its translation: CASKPKPGQGYEQYF.

The V call is TRBV27, the J call TRBJ1-4; D is possibly TRBD1 (6 bases). This CDR3 is built from 14 residues. CDR1 is MNHEY, CDR2 SMNVEV, per germline (reference sequence). V lost 6 bases, J lost 5 bases, and 13 bases lay in between. The CDR3 loop is CASRTGRLNEKLFF. DNA for the CDR3: TGTGCCAGCAGGACAGGACGCTTGAATGAAAAACTGTTTTTT.

V and J are TRBV28 and TRBJ1-2; possible D gene TRBD1, 6 bases. V was pared by 7 bases and J by 7 bases, with 16 bases between. The CDR3 spans 13 residues. CDR1 and CDR2 from the germline V gene are MDHEN and SYDVKM. This CDR3 is CASTETGSRGYTF. CDR3 coding DNA: TGTGCCAGCACCGAGACAGGATCGCGTGGCTACACCTTC.

The V gene is TRBV4-1, the J gene TRBJ1-3; no clear D gene. V was cut by 3 bases and J by 8 bases, with 11 bases left in between. There are 13 residues in the CDR3. Per germline, CDR1 MGHRA and CDR2 YSYEKL. The CDR3 loop reads CASSHNQKDTIYF. The CDR3 DNA is TGCGCCAGCAGCCACAACCAAAAGGACACCATATATTTT.

The chain has TRBV19 and TRBJ2-3, with TRBD2 identical over 9 bases. Losses at the gene ends were 5 bases for V and 5 bases for J; bases not matched to a gene: 5. CDR3 length equals 14 residues. Germline loops: CDR1 LNHDA, CDR2 SQIVND (reference sequence). CDR3 protein: CASSRLAVGDTQYF. Written as DNA, the CDR3 is TGTGCCAGTAGTCGACTAGCGGTAGGAGATACGCAGTATTTT.

This sequence joins TRBV4-3 and TRBJ2-5, with D unclear. The tail of the sequence fits TRBJ2-7 better, so the J call may be wrong. The CDR3 has 13 amino acids. Germline V gives CDR1 LGHNA, CDR2 YSLEER. Here the CDR3 reads CASSQDLSYEQYF. In DNA form, the CDR3 reads TGCGCCAGCAGCCAAGATCTCTCCTACGAGCAGTACTTC.

The chain recombines TRBV5-1 with TRBJ2-7; D might be TRBD1 (6 bases). This CDR3 region has 14 residues. The germline CDR1 and CDR2 sequences are SGHRS and YFSETQ. V lost 3 bases and J lost 0, with 10 bases in between. The CDR3 loop reads CASSSWTDSYEQYF. The CDR3 DNA follows: TGCGCCAGCAGCTCCTGGACAGACTCCTACGAGCAGTACTTC. Supplemented by reference TRBV5-1 and TRBJ2-7, the full variable domain reads KAGVTQTPRYLIKTRGQQVTLSCSPISGHRSVSWYQQTPGQGLQFLFEYFSETQRNKGNFPGRFSGRQFSNSRSEMNVSTLELGDSALYLCASSSWTDSYEQYFGPGTRLTVT.

There are a few counts of this clone. The chain employs TRBV27 and TRBJ1-1; D gene ambiguous. Per germline, CDR1 MNHEY and CDR2 SMNVEV (reference sequence). The CDR3 has 16 residues. V lost 3 bases to trimming and J lost 3 bases, with 17 bases between them. CDR3 DNA sequence: TGTGCCAGCAGTTTTTCGGCGGGCCCCCCGGACACTGAAGCTTTCTTT. Residues: CASSFSAGPPDTEAFF.

This sequence joins TRBV28 and TRBJ1-5, with TRBD1 matching 12 bases. Germline trimming cut 5 bases from V and 7 bases from J; bases unmatched to any gene: 9. The CDR3 contains 16 residues. Looked up from germline, CDR1 is MDHEN and CDR2 is SYDVKM. CDR3 residues: CASSMPGQGAFQPQHF. The CDR3 DNA follows: TGTGCCAGCAGTATGCCGGGACAGGGGGCCTTCCAGCCCCAGCATTTT.

This sequence joins TRBV7-9 and TRBJ2-7, with 11 nucleotides matching TRBD1. Germline CDR1 and CDR2: SEHNR and FQNEAQ (reference sequence). V shed 5 bases and J 6 bases; nucleotides not matched to a gene: 3. This CDR3 comprises 13 residues. The DNA of the CDR3 is TGTGCCAGCAGCCCGGGACAGGGGGTCGAGCAGTACTTC. The encoded protein is CASSPGQGVEQYF.

The V and J genes are TRBV11-3 and TRBJ2-2, with D uncertain. CDR1 SGHNT and CDR2 YENEEA come from the germline V gene. CDR3 length: 16 amino acids. Trimming left V 1 base short and J 2 bases short, with 11 bases between. The CDR3 nucleotides read TGTGCCAGCAGCTTAGCTTCGGCAGCTAACACCGGGGAGCTGTTTTTT. Translating gives CASSLASAANTGELFF.

The J gene is TRBJ2-7, the V gene TRBV27; D tentatively reads TRBD1 or TRBD2 (5 bases each). The CDR3 totals 18 residues. Trimming stripped 4 bases from V and 4 bases from J, with 26 bases between. Germline CDR1 reads MNHEY; CDR2 reads SMNVEV (reference sequence). The CDR3 nucleotides read TGTGCCAGCAGTTCTGCCGATACACGGTACGGGGCTTTTTACGAGCAGTACTTC. It yields the protein CASSSADTRYGAFYEQYF.

V usage is TRBV29-1 and J usage is TRBJ2-3; TRBD1 matches 8 bases. The CDR3 is 14 amino acids. Germline V lookup: CDR1 SQVTM, CDR2 ANQGSEA. J lost 5 bases, V lost 6 bases, and 10 bases had no gene match. The CDR3 here is CSVPVGQGKDTQYF. CDR3 nucleotides: TGCAGCGTACCCGTAGGACAGGGCAAAGATACGCAGTATTTT.

The V call is TRBV28, the J call TRBJ2-2, with TRBD1 identical over 10 bases. V shed 5 bases, J shed 4 bases, and the junction held 4 bases outside the gene matches. Germline CDR1 MDHEN, CDR2 SYDVKM. This CDR3 is 15 amino acids long. DNA of the CDR3: TGTGCCAGCAGTCAATGGGACAGGGGCACCGGGGAGCTGTTTTTT. Translating it yields CASSQWDRGTGELFF.